This TCR beta chain came from a study of cytomegalovirus exposure and HLA in healthy donors (dated by TCRdb to about 2017). Study-wide context: An earlier analysis of fewer than 750 of the donors reported 276 Gb of sequence data and 95 million to 130 million unique TCR beta sequences obtained from roughly 170 million T cells. An earlier analysis of around 640 of the donors used high-throughput TCR beta sequencing to judge whether each TCR beta V gene segment behaved as functional or pseudogenic. In addition to the first cohort of 500 to 850 subjects, a separate validation cohort of approximately 130 different subjects was used. The aim of the study was to test whether cataloging public T cell receptors could identify signatures of past pathogen exposure. Of the 398 genotyped donors, about 84% fell in the genetic ancestry cluster associated with self-reported Caucasian donors. The number of typed donors differed by locus: about 629-630 for A, B, C, DRB1 and DQB1; 500 to 550 for DQA1; some 610 for DPA1; and 450 to 480 for DPB1. The T cell repertoires of around 730 subjects were profiled by immunosequencing and related to cytomegalovirus serostatus. About 280 gigabases of sequencing data and tens of millions of unique TCR sequences were included in an early release covering several hundred HLA-typed donors. A later analysis re-examined previously published TCR beta repertoires from just over 650 donors and added high-resolution HLA genotyping to investigate patterns of TCR occurrence. All discovery cohort repertoires had been generated using a single sequencing platform. Among 350 to 400 genotyped donors of the cohort, an average of around 240,000 unique TCR beta nucleotide sequences were sequenced per donor, around 20% of them non-productive. Both class I and class II loci were covered by HLA typing, at four-digit resolution. Rather than drawing on any new phenotypic data, the later analysis identified candidate immune exposures from TCR beta sequences and the way those sequences occurred across donors. High-throughput TCR immunosequencing, statistical association of individual TCRs with disease status, and machine learning were combined to predict cytomegalovirus infection status. In a later genetic analysis, genome-wide SNP genotypes for about three fifths of the roughly 670 donors were used, and that subset was treated as a discovery cohort. Donor age, sex, ethnicity and CMV serostatus were collected together with the repertoire data. Because of strong linkage in the cohort, roughly five DR-DQ haplotypes were treated as single units for association and clustering.

Results and caveats for the whole study, not just this receptor: CMV serostatus was the only immune exposure information available for the cohort. When HLA alleles, especially DR and DQ, strongly co-occurred, attributing TCR associations to individual alleles was difficult. About 17 rarely observed V segments, including chromosome 9 orphons, were excluded from the earlier analysis of several hundred of the donors because counts were too low. The 87-base-pair reads could not distinguish some IMGT-functional V segments, including TRBV6-2 and TRBV6-3, so those segments were excluded. The classifier was reported to diagnose cytomegalovirus status with high specificity and sensitivity in both the original cohort and the validation cohort. Several of the top co-occurrence clusters appeared to be linked to parvovirus B19, influenza, CMV and Epstein-Barr virus, according to a later analysis. In a later analysis, HLA-associated TCR beta chains were found to be more clonally expanded and to have lower generation probabilities than equally common non-associated chains. The authors suggested that the approach could potentially be generalized to other disease states and immunological phenotypes. A group of highly shared sequence variants was considered likely to be a technical artifact of the sequencing pipeline. Correlated functional status among segregating V segments might reflect linkage disequilibrium, but an unknown experimental factor could not be ruled out. In a later analysis, 15,000 to 20,000 TCR beta sequences were associated with specific HLA alleles at a false discovery rate of 0.05. The cohort was sequenced for TCR beta chains only, and without alpha or paired-chain data the features that could be detected were limited. Presence/absence analyses assumed roughly uniform sequencing depth across donors, an assumption that may not hold. In a later genetic analysis, a missense DCLRE1C variant was associated with V-gene and J-gene trimming of TCR beta chains, and the association was replicated in an independent cohort. The study listed approximately 150 TCR beta chains as associated with cytomegalovirus. While some public TCRs were present in many individuals, most TCR sequences turned up only very rarely across donors. A further reported finding was that TCR beta sequences accurately predicted the HLA-A and HLA-B alleles for most subjects in the first cohort. Because HLA typing was unavailable for some donors at each locus, only the typed subset was used in association tests. According to a later analysis, most CMV-associated TCR beta chains appeared to be HLA-restricted, and the HLA associations seemed to be driven largely by CMV exposure. In a later analysis, the rate of TCR association differed among HLA loci, with DRB1 alleles having the most associated TCRs and HLA-C alleles having the fewest. A few of the identified cytomegalovirus-associated TCR beta chains were confirmed in vitro to be specific for cytomegalovirus antigens. Compared with the roughly 600-donor mean, donors in an Asian-associated ancestry cluster had fewer N-insertions in productive TCRs, according to a later genetic analysis. An earlier analysis of some 590 of the donors showed that most TCR beta V segments appeared in productive rearrangements either about 87% or about 30% of the time, which broadly matched IMGT annotations.

Library construction relied on the immunoSEQ multiplex PCR assay. For the multiplex PCR, a mixture combining 60 forward primers for TCR Vbeta segments and 13 reverse primers for TCR Jbeta segments was used. The CDR3 region of rearranged TCR beta genes was amplified from genomic DNA by a multiplex PCR assay. Amplified TCR beta libraries were sequenced as 87-base-pair reads on the Illumina HiSeq System. Under the source paper's analysis protocol: A later analysis counted about 80 million unique TCR beta chains across the 666 repertoires, and 9 million to 14 million of these chains were shared by at least two donors. Raw reads were error-corrected and collapsed into unique sequences with a nearest-neighbor algorithm that merged closely related sequences to remove PCR and sequencing errors. CDR3 sequences were aligned to IMGT reference sequences to assign V, D and J gene segments. For a sequence to be retained, a match of at least six nucleotides to both a V gene segment and a J gene segment was required. A rearrangement was called productive if the CDR3 had no stop codons and remained in frame with V and J, and every other rearrangement was called non-productive. Following IMGT convention, CDR3 was defined as the stretch from the second conserved V-encoded cysteine up to the conserved J-encoded phenylalanine. The earlier analysis of about 610 of the donors excluded sequences that lacked an unambiguous match to a single V gene segment. In an earlier analysis of 587 of the donors, a V segment was called functional when productive rearrangements were above 56.7%, and segregating when the standard deviation between donors exceeded 5%. A statistical classification framework was built to diagnose cytomegalovirus status from the catalog of TCR beta chain sequences. V and J gene assignment, in a later analysis, came from comparing TCR nucleotide sequences with IMGT/GENE-DB human TR gene sequences. Using the TCRdist pipeline, a later analysis assigned CDR3 sequences along with most-parsimonious VDJ recombination scenarios. In a later analysis, every TCR beta chain was defined by the combination of its CDR3 amino acid sequence and its V-gene family, and reads without a unique V-gene family were dropped. A later analysis removed over 500 highly shared, low-generation-probability nucleotide sequences to deal with suspected cross-contamination and a sequencing artifact. For each public chain, a later analysis derived a clonal expansion index from normalized ranks of inferred template counts within each repertoire. Generation probabilities in a later analysis came from a VDJ recombination model fitted to out-of-frame rearrangements, and those results were checked against IGoR. In a later analysis, TCR-TCR, TCR-HLA and TCR-CMV co-occurrence was scored with hypergeometric tests, and a repertoire-size bias correction was applied to TCR pairs. False discovery rates were estimated in a later analysis by permuting HLA or CMV assignments 20 times. In a later analysis, co-occurring TCRs were grouped with DBSCAN, and TCRdist sequence similarity was added when clustering was performed within HLA-allele-positive subsets. For co-occurrence clustering, repertoires with fewer than 30,000 or more than 120,000 public chains were excluded, along with four or five repertoires with anomalous nucleotide sharing. As stored in TCRdb, this immuneACCESS dataset retains in-frame rearrangements with V and J assigned. A fraction of the clones does not appear; measured against another copy, unresolved V genes explain less than half of the discrepancy, and the remainder lacks a known reason. V, J and clone size were drawn from that table, and D and trimming were deduced from the DNA. The sample table contains around 160,000 clones; only one count was recorded for 68% of them. Approximately 2.8% of the sample is held by the ten biggest clonotypes.

The cohort comprised some 700 healthy bone marrow donors. At the time of sampling, all cohort members were nominally healthy, though unrecorded immune exposures were likely present. The donor was CMV seropositive and was included in the group of 290 or so seropositive cohort members. Every donor gave a peripheral blood sample, and the peripheral blood mononuclear cells from that sample were used for TCR beta sequencing. The Qiagen DNeasy Blood Extraction Kit was used to extract genomic DNA from the blood cell samples. Points on this clone: Its antigen is still unknown. Base quality data are lacking; no much larger clone is found one base away.

The CDR3 goes from the cysteine to the phenylalanine over 16 residues. Only the CDR3 part of the read is kept: 48 bases, read in frame from the first base. The source is a woman between 40 and 50 years old in good health and CMV-seropositive. The sample was PBMCs. The rearranged chain carries TRBV1 and TRBJ2-3; the table's D call of TRBD2 was not tested on the DNA. TRBV1 is a documented pseudogene. DNA sequence: TGCACCAGCAGCCAAGATGAGCGGGGGTATACAGATACGCAGTATTTT. This gives the protein CTSSQDERGYTDTQYF.